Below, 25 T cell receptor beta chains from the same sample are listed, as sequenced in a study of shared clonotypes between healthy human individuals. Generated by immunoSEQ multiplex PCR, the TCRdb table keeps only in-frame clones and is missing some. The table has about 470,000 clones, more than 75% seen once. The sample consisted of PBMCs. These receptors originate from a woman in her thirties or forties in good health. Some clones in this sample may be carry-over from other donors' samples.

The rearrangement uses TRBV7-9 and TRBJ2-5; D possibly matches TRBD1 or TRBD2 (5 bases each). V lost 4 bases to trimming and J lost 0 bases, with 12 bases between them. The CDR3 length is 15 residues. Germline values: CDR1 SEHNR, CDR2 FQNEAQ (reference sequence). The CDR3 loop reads CASSWDGPYQETQYF. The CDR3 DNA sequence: TGTGCCAGCAGCTGGGACGGCCCGTACCAAGAGACCCAGTACTTC.

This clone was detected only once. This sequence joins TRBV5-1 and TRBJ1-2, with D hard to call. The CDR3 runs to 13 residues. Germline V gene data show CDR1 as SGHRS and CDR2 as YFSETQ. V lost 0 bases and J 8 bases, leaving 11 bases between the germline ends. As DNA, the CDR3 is TGCGCCAGCAGCTTGGAAGGACGGGCCGGCTACACCTTC. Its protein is CASSLEGRAGYTF.

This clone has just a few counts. The chain's CDR3 is CASSEDGLDYNEQFF. The CDR3 DNA reads as TGTGCCAGCAGTGAAGACGGACTGGACTACAATGAGCAGTTCTTC. This chain joins TRBV25-1 and TRBJ2-1; perhaps TRBD2 as D (5 bases). Trimming removed 2 bases at V and 3 bases at J, with 11 bases between. Germline CDR1 MGHDK, CDR2 SYGVNS. The CDR3 extends over 15 amino acids. The full variable domain, completed using reference TRBV25-1 and TRBJ2-1, is EADIYQTPRYLVIGTGKKITLECSQTMGHDKMYWYQQDPGMELHLIHYSYGVNSTEKGDLSSESTVSRIRTEHFPLTLESARPSHTSQYLCASSEDGLDYNEQFFGPGTRLTVL.

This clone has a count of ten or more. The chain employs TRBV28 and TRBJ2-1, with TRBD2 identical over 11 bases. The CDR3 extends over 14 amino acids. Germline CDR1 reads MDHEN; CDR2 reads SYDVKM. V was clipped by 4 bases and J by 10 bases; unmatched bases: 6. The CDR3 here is CASSSPSGRREQFF. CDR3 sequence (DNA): TGTGCCAGCAGTTCCCCTAGCGGGAGGAGAGAGCAGTTCTTC.

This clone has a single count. The CDR3 sequence is CASSGRDSSYEQYF. The DNA for the CDR3 is TGTGCCAGCAGCGGACGGGACAGCTCCTACGAGCAGTACTTC. The chain joins TRBV5-4 to TRBJ2-7; 7 positions match TRBD1. The ends lost 4 bases at V and 0 bases at J; junction bases unmatched: 4. The germline V gene encodes CDR1 SGHNT and CDR2 YYREEE (reference sequence). The CDR3 length is 14 residues. Full variable domain (rest looked up from reference TRBV5-4 and TRBJ2-7): ETGVTQSPTHLIKTRGQQVTLRCSSQSGHNTVSWYQQALGQGPQFIFQYYREEENGRGNFPPRFSGLQFPNYSSELNVNALELDDSALYLCASSGRDSSYEQYFGPGTRLTVT.

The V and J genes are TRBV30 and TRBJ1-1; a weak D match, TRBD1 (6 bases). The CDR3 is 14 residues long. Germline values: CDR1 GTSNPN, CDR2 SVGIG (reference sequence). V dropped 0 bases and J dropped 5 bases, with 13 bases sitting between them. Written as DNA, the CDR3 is TGTGCCTGGAGTGTAGGGGGGCCGGTTACTGAAGCTTTCTTT. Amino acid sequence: CAWSVGGPVTEAFF.

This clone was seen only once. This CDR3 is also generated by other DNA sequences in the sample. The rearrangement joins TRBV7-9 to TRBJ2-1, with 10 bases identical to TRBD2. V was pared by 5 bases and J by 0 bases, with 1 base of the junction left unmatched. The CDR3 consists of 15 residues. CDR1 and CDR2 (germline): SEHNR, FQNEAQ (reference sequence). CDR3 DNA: TGTGCCAGCAGCCCTAGCGGGAGCTCCTACAATGAGCAGTTCTTC. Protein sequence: CASSPSGSSYNEQFF.

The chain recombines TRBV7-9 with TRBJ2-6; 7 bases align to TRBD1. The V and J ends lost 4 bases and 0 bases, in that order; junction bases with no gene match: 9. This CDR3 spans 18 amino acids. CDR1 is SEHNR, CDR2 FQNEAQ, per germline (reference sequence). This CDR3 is CASSSPGQQNSGANVLTF. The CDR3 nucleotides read TGTGCCAGCAGCTCTCCGGGACAGCAAAACTCTGGGGCCAACGTCCTGACTTTC.

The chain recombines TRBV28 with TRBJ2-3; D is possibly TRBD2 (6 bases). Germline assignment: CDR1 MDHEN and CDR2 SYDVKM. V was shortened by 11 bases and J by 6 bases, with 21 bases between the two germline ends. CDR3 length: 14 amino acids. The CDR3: CAGQRVGVADTQYF. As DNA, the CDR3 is TGTGCCGGCCAGCGGGTTGGGGTGGCGGATACGCAGTATTTT.

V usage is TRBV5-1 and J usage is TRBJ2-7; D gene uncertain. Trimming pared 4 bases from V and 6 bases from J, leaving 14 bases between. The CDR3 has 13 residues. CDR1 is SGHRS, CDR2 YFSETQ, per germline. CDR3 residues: CASSQDIVGEQYF. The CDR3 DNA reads TGCGCCAGCAGCCAAGACATAGTCGGCGAGCAGTACTTC.

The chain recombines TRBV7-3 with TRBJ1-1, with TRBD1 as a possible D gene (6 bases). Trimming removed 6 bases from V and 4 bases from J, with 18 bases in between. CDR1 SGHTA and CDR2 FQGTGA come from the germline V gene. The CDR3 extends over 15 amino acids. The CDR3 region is CASSQGGEESTEAFF. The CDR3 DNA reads TGTGCCAGCAGTCAAGGGGGGGAGGAGAGCACTGAAGCTTTCTTT.

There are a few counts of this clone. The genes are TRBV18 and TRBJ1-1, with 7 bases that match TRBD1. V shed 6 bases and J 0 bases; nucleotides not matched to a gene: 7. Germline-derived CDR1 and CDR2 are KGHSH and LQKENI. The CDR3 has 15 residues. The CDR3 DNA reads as TGTGCCAGCTCCCAATCCGGGACAGTGAACACTGAAGCTTTCTTT. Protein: CASSQSGTVNTEAFF.

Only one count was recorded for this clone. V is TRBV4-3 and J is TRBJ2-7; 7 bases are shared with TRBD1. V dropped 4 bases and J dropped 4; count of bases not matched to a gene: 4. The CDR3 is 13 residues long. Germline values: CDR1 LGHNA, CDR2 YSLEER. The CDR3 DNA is TGCGCCAGCAGCCCAGACAGGGATTACGAGCAGTACTTC. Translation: CASSPDRDYEQYF.

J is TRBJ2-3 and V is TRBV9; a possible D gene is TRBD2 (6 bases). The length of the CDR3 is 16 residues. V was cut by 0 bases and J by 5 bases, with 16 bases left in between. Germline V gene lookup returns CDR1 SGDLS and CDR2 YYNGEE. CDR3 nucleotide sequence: TGTGCCAGCAGCGTAGCTGGGAGTTTGGGGGGAGATACGCAGTATTTT. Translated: CASSVAGSLGGDTQYF. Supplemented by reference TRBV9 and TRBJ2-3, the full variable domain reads DSGVTQTPKHLITATGQRVTLRCSPRSGDLSVYWYQQSLDQGLQFLIQYYNGEERAKGNILERFSAQQFPDLHSELNLSSLELGDSALYFCASSVAGSLGGDTQYFGPGTRLTVL.

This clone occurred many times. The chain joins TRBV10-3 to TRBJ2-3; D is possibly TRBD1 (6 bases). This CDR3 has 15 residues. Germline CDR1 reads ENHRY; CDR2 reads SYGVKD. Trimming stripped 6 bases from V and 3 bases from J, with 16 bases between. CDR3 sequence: CAISRARGGTDTQYF. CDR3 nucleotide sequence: TGTGCCATCAGCCGTGCCAGGGGCGGAACAGATACGCAGTATTTT.

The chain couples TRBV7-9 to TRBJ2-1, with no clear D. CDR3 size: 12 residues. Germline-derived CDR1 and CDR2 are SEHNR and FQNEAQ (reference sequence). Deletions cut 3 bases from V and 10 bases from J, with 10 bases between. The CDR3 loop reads CASSFAPGEQFF. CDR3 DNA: TGTGCCAGCAGCTTTGCGCCCGGGGAGCAGTTCTTC.

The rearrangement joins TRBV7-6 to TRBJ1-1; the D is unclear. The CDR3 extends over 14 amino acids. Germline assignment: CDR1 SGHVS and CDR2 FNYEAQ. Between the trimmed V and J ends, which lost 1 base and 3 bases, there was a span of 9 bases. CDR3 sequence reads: CASSLGRGDTEAFF. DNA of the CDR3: TGTGCCAGCAGCTTAGGGCGGGGAGACACTGAAGCTTTCTTT.

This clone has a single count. The CDR3 here is CASSLTAGVLETQYF. In nucleotides, the CDR3 is TGTGCCAGCAGCCTCACAGCGGGAGTCCTAGAGACCCAGTACTTC. The chain couples TRBV14 to TRBJ2-5; TRBD2 agrees at 8 bases. CDR1 and CDR2 (germline): SGHDN, FVKESK. Trimming cost V 4 bases and J 4 bases; bases outside gene matches: 8. The CDR3 is 15 amino acids.

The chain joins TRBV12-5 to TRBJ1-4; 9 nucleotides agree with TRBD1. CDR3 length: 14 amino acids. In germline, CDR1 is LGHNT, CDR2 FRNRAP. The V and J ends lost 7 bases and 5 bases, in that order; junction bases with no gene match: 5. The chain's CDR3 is CASAKDRGNEKLFF. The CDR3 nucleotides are TGTGCTAGTGCCAAGGACAGGGGAAATGAAAAACTGTTTTTT.

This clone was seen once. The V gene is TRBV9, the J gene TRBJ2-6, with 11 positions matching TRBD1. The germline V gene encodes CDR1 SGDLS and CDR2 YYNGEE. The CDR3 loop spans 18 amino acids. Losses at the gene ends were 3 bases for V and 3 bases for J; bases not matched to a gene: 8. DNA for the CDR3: TGTGCCAGCAGCGACGGACAGGGGGCGCGGATTGGGGCCAACGTCCTGACTTTC. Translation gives CASSDGQGARIGANVLTF.

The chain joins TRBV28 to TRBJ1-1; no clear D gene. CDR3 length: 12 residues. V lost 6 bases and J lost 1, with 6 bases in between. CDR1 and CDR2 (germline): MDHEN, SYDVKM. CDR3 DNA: TGTGCCAGCAGGGAAGCGAACACTGAAGCTTTCTTT. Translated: CASREANTEAFF.

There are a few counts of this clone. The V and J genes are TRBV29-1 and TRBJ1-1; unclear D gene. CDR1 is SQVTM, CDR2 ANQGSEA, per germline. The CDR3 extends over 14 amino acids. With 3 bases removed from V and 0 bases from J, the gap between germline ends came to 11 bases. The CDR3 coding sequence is TGCAGCGTTGACACGCCTTATCTGAACACTGAAGCTTTCTTT. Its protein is CSVDTPYLNTEAFF.

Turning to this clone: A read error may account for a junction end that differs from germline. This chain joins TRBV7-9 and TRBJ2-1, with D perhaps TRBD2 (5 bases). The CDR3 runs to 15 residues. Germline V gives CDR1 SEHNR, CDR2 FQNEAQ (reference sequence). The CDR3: CANSLTLGPVGEQFF. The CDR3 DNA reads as TGTGCCAACAGCTTAACACTAGGCCCGGTGGGTGAGCAGTTCTTC.

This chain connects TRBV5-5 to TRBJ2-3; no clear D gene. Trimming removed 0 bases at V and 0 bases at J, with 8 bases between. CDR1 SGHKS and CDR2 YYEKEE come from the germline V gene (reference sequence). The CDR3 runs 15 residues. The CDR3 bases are TGTGCCAGCAGCTTGGTTCCCGGGAGCACAGATACGCAGTATTTT. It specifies CASSLVPGSTDTQYF.

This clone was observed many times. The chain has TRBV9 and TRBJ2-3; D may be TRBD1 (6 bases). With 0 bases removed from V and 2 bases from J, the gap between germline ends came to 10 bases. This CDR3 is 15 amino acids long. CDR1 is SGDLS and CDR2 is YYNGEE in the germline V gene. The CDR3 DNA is TGTGCCAGCAGCGTAGTAAAGGGGGACACAGATACGCAGTATTTT. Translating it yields CASSVVKGDTDTQYF.